This entry describes one TCR beta chain. The antigen it binds to is not known. Per-nucleotide qualities are absent, and no much larger clonotype sits a single base away. TCRbeta CDR3 regions were amplified from genomic DNA using the immunoSEQ Assay, a bias-controlled multiplex PCR. The study's own analysis went as follows. The number of nucleated cells in each sample was estimated by amplification of reference gene primers within the assay. To quantify the absolute abundance of each unique TCRbeta CDR3 rearrangement, sequence reads were collapsed and filtered. For each sample, productive Simpson clonality was calculated by taking the square root of Simpson's diversity index across productive rearrangements. This immuneACCESS table, as held by TCRdb, lists in-frame sequences with V and J called but not all clones. Of the missing ones, under half trace to an unresolved V gene in checked studies; the others have no known cause. D and trimming come from the DNA, and the V and J calls and clone size come from that table. This sample gives about 220,000 clones in total; 80% to 90% of them show up just once. Around 20% of the sample rests with the top ten.

This specimen comes from a study of blood T cell repertoires in COVID-19 (dated by TCRdb to the early 2020s). For the wider study: Collaborator samples came from the United States, Italy and Spain and covered acute and convalescent phases of COVID-19. The sample metadata nearly always contained a de-identified subject ID, COVID-19 status, age in years and sex. Where available, HLA class I and class II types were taken from metadata supplied by the sample provider and were not determined by assay-based typing. The samples were drawn from the first 160 participants of the ongoing ImmuneRACE study and from 1,254 subjects provided by 6 global collaborators. The repertoires were released in a freely available public database intended as a resource for research on the immune response to SARS-CoV-2. The prospective study material was composed of cDNA or gDNA derived from T cells, B-cell-depleted T cells, or PBMCs. Subjects who had been exposed to COVID-19, were actively infected with it, or had recovered from it provided the deeply sampled blood TCRbeta repertoires that made up the dataset. The study at large found these results: Clinical and demographic metadata were provided uncurated, with the amount varying by source and participant.

The collaborating institutions used their own protocols to collect whole blood in K2EDTA tubes. For TCRbeta analysis, collaborators shipped samples in one of three forms: frozen whole blood, isolated PBMCs, or DNA extracted from either of those sample types. V lost 7 bases and J lost 8 bases, and the count of bases not matched to a germline gene is 6. From the cysteine up to the phenylalanine, the CDR3 has a length of 13 residues. The entry retains the CDR3 DNA only, 39 bases that are in frame from base 1. What was sequenced was peripheral blood. The TCR sequence derives from a man aged 30 to 39 with active or convalescent COVID-19. The sequence links TRBV12-3 or TRBV12-4 to TRBJ2-1, with TRBD1 identical over 9 junction bases. For the CDR3, the sequence is CASTMTGGDEQFF. The nucleotide sequence is given as TGTGCCAGCACCATGACAGGGGGGGATGAGCAGTTCTTC.